The 29 T cell receptor beta chains below come from one sample, sequenced in a study of T cells after yellow fever vaccination. Each CDR3 protein gets one entry after TCRdb re-called the 5' RACE reads with MiXCR. The sample has hundreds of thousands of distinct CDR3 sequences; roughly an eighth are singletons. Here the sequenced sample was CD4+ T cells sorted from PBMCs, taken 15 days after the yellow fever booster vaccination. Receptors were obtained from a man aged 18 to 30 who received the YFV17D yellow fever vaccine.

The chain is built from TRBV24-1 and TRBJ2-2; 9 nucleotides match TRBD1. V gave up 9 bases and J gave up 4 bases; unmatched junction bases: 5. Germline V gene sequence: CDR1 KGHDR, CDR2 SFDVKD. The CDR3 is 14 amino acids. The CDR3 DNA reads TGTGCCACCGAAGGGACAGGGAGCACCGGGGAGCTGTTTTTT. Translated: CATEGTGSTGELFF.

There are a few counts of this clonotype. The chain joins TRBV18 to TRBJ1-2, with D possibly being TRBD1 (5 bases). The CDR3 has 16 amino acids. V shed 6 bases and J shed 6 bases, with 23 bases lying between them. Germline CDR1 is KGHSH and CDR2 is LQKENI. CDR3 sequence: CASSLEAWQGSNGYTF. The CDR3 region has the DNA TGTGCCAGCTCTCTAGAGGCGTGGCAGGGAAGTAATGGCTACACCTTC.

V usage is TRBV5-1 and J usage is TRBJ2-3; 11 bases are a match to TRBD2. The trim removed 0 bases at V and 3 bases at J, leaving 3 bases unmatched. The length of the CDR3 is 16 residues. The germline CDR1 and CDR2 sequences are SGHRS and YFSETQ. CDR3 sequence reads: CASSLAPSGGTDTQYF. The CDR3, as DNA: TGCGCCAGCAGCTTGGCACCTAGCGGGGGGACAGATACGCAGTATTTT.

The gene calls are TRBV7-8 and TRBJ1-5; no definite D call. The CDR3 extends over 15 amino acids. The V and J ends lost 5 bases and 2 bases respectively, with 13 bases between them. CDR1 is SGHVS, CDR2 FQNEAQ, per germline. CDR3 sequence reads: CASSPRRLGNQPQHF. The CDR3 DNA is TGTGCCAGCAGCCCCAGAAGGTTGGGCAATCAGCCCCAGCATTTT. Complete variable domain (other parts from reference TRBV7-8 and TRBJ1-5): GAGVSQSPRYKVAKRGQDVALRCDPISGHVSLFWYQQALGQGPEFLTYFQNEAQLDKSGLPSDRFFAERPEGSVSTLKIQRTQQEDSAVYLCASSPRRLGNQPQHFGDGTRLSIL.

For the CDR3, the DNA is TGCGCCAGCAGCACGGGTAGGCTCGGCTACACCTTC. It is translated as CASSTGRLGYTF. The chain links TRBV5-1 to TRBJ1-2; D remains unclear. The CDR3 is 12 residues long. Between the trimmed V and J ends, which lost 4 bases and 8 bases, there was a span of 12 bases. Per the germline V gene, CDR1 is SGHRS and CDR2 is YFSETQ.

A few counts support this clonotype. The DNA of the CDR3 is TGTGCCAGCAGTGACTTGGTATTTTGCAATCAGCCCCAGCATTTT. Protein sequence: CASSDLVFCNQPQHF. The rearrangement links TRBV6-4 to TRBJ1-5; no clear D gene. V dropped 1 base and J dropped 2 bases, with 9 bases sitting between them. Germline CDR1 and CDR2: MRHNA and SNTAGT. The CDR3 contains 15 residues.

The table lists this clonotype with a few counts. V and J are TRBV20-1 and TRBJ1-6; D is unclear. Germline loops: CDR1 DFQATT, CDR2 SNEGSKA (reference sequence). Trimming cost V 0 bases and J 7 bases, with 7 bases left between them. The CDR3 runs to 13 residues. The CDR3 DNA is TGCAGTGCTAGAGAAGTGGCAAATTCACCCCTCCACTTT. It specifies CSAREVANSPLHF.

There are a few counts of this clonotype. The CDR3 is CSANPGGGEKLFF. CDR3 in DNA: TGCAGTGCTAATCCAGGGGGGGGTGAAAAACTGTTTTTT. The rearrangement uses TRBV20-1 and TRBJ1-4, with TRBD1 matching over 7 bases. Germline-derived CDR1 and CDR2 are DFQATT and SNEGSKA (reference sequence). Germline trimming cut 4 bases from V and 7 bases from J; bases unmatched to any gene: 6. The CDR3 runs to 13 residues.

The chain links TRBV6-5 to TRBJ2-5; a weak D match, TRBD1 (5 bases). The CDR3 runs to 13 residues. The V gene lost 7 bases and the J gene lost 5 bases, with 14 bases spanning the gap. Germline CDR1 and CDR2: MNHEY and SVGAGI. In DNA, the CDR3 is TGTGCCAGCATCTCGACAGCTTCGGAGACCCAGTACTTC. Translation gives CASISTASETQYF.

This clonotype was seen more than once but under ten times. The J gene is TRBJ2-3, the V gene TRBV15; 8 nucleotides agree with TRBD2. V dropped 3 bases and J dropped 6; count of bases not matched to a gene: 8. This CDR3 is 15 amino acids long. Germline CDR1 LNHNV, CDR2 YYDKDF (reference sequence). The CDR3 bases are TGTGCCACCAGCAGTCCGATAGCGGGGAGGGATACGCAGTATTTT. Its translation is CATSSPIAGRDTQYF.

This clonotype was recorded a few times. The CDR3 sequence: CASSVDFDTGELFF. CDR3 DNA: TGTGCCAGCAGCGTAGACTTCGACACCGGGGAGCTGTTTTTT. The chain joins TRBV9 to TRBJ2-2; D is unresolved. Germline V CDR1 and CDR2: SGDLS, YYNGEE. This CDR3 has 14 residues. V was trimmed by 0 bases and J by 3 bases, leaving 6 bases between them.

The CDR3 loop is CASSQPESGTASGNTIYF. As DNA, the CDR3 is TGTGCCAGCAGCCAACCCGAATCCGGGACAGCCTCTGGAAACACCATATATTTT. The chain is built from TRBV4-2 and TRBJ1-3, with 7 bases that match TRBD1. J was trimmed by 0 bases and V by 2 bases; bases with no gene match: 10. CDR3 length: 18 amino acids. Germline V lookup: CDR1 LGHNA, CDR2 YNFKEQ.

This chain connects TRBV12-3 or TRBV12-4 to TRBJ1-1; TRBD1 matches 7 bases. This CDR3 has 14 residues. Losses at the gene ends were 6 bases for V and 1 base for J; bases not matched to a gene: 5. CDR3 nucleotide sequence: TGTGCCAGCAGCCAGGACAGGACGAACACTGAAGCTTTCTTT. Protein: CASSQDRTNTEAFF.

This rearrangement joins TRBV9 to TRBJ2-5; D is unclear. Germline V lookup: CDR1 SGDLS, CDR2 YYNGEE. The V and J ends lost 3 bases and 1 base respectively, with 10 bases between them. This CDR3 region has 14 residues. The CDR3 DNA is TGTGCCAGCAGCGCTACCGGCGTCCAAGAGACCCAGTACTTC. It is translated as CASSATGVQETQYF.

In its sample, this clonotype was seen a few times. The chain employs TRBV5-1 and TRBJ2-1, with 7 bases identical to TRBD2. Germline CDR1 is SGHRS and CDR2 is YFSETQ. V lost 0 bases and J lost 3; bases outside the gene matches: 3. This CDR3 spans 15 amino acids. CDR3 protein: CASSLVPSGYNEQFF. As DNA, the CDR3 is TGCGCCAGCAGCTTGGTACCTAGCGGCTACAATGAGCAGTTCTTC.

V usage is TRBV20-1 and J usage is TRBJ2-6, with 7 nucleotides matching TRBD1. Germline CDR1 is DFQATT and CDR2 is SNEGSKA (reference sequence). This CDR3 is built from 14 residues. Trimming removed 1 base from V and 9 bases from J; junction bases left unmatched: 6. The CDR3 sequence is CSARATGVVNVLTF. CDR3 in DNA: TGCAGTGCTAGAGCTACAGGGGTGGTCAACGTCCTGACTTTC.

The J gene is TRBJ1-5, the V gene TRBV12-3 or TRBV12-4; the D is unclear. This CDR3 is built from 13 residues. Trimming removed 6 bases at V and 0 bases at J, with 6 bases between. The CDR3, as DNA: TGTGCCAGCAGGTGGAATAGCAATCAGCCCCAGCATTTT. This gives the protein CASRWNSNQPQHF.

The chain couples TRBV6-2 or TRBV6-3 to TRBJ2-2; D call uncertain. The germline V gene has CDR1 MNHEY and CDR2 SVGEGT. The CDR3 is 16 residues long. With 2 bases removed from V and 3 bases from J, the gap between germline ends came to 13 bases. DNA for the CDR3: TGTGCCAGCAGTTACAGGTGGGCTTCCGACACCGGGGAGCTGTTTTTT. Encoded protein: CASSYRWASDTGELFF.

This chain joins TRBV4-1 and TRBJ1-6; 8 nucleotides line up with TRBD1. The length of the CDR3 is 18 residues. Germline assignment: CDR1 MGHRA and CDR2 YSYEKL. After removal of 6 bases from V and 7 bases from J, the junction contained 17 bases not matched to a gene. CDR3: CASSLPHAGQGGNSPLHF. CDR3 nucleotides: TGCGCCAGCAGTCTCCCTCATGCTGGACAGGGAGGCAATTCACCCCTCCACTTT.

This chain uses TRBV7-9 with TRBJ1-1; D might be TRBD1 (5 bases). V was cut by 0 bases and J by 1 base, with 21 bases left in between. There are 19 residues in the CDR3. Germline-derived CDR1 and CDR2 are SEHNR and FQNEAQ (reference sequence). CDR3 loop: CASSLALWFDRGTNTEAFF. The CDR3 DNA reads as TGTGCCAGCAGCTTAGCGCTGTGGTTTGATCGGGGGACGAACACTGAAGCTTTCTTT.

This clonotype was detected many times. V is TRBV3-1 and J is TRBJ2-2; D gene uncertain. The germline V gene encodes CDR1 LGHDT and CDR2 YNNKEL (reference sequence). CDR3 length: 12 residues. V was clipped by 1 base and J by 7 bases, with 4 bases between them. The CDR3 nucleotides are TGTGCCAGCAGCCAAGGGCTCGGGGAGCTGTTTTTT. This gives the protein CASSQGLGELFF.

The CDR3 coding sequence is TGCGCCAGCAGCCAAGATCGAAGGCGACAGATTAATGAAAAACTGTTTTTT. Amino acids: CASSQDRRRQINEKLFF. The rearrangement links TRBV4-1 to TRBJ1-4; a weak D match, TRBD1 (5 bases). This CDR3 is 17 amino acids long. V lost 0 bases and J lost 4, with 15 bases in between. CDR1 MGHRA and CDR2 YSYEKL come from the germline V gene.

The chain carries TRBV5-1 and TRBJ1-5, with a possible D match to TRBD1 (6 bases). CDR1 and CDR2 from the germline V gene are SGHRS and YFSETQ. The CDR3 is 16 residues long. Trimming cost V 1 base and J 6 bases, with 17 bases left between them. The CDR3 protein is CASSLTPTGTGQPQHF. The CDR3 region has the DNA TGCGCCAGCAGCTTGACACCTACAGGGACCGGTCAGCCCCAGCATTTT.

This clonotype was counted between two and nine times. The chain recombines TRBV12-3 or TRBV12-4 with TRBJ2-6; 8 nucleotides align to TRBD1. The V gene end was trimmed by 6 bases and the J gene end by 4 bases; junction bases not matched to a gene: 14. The CDR3 runs to 18 residues. The CDR3, as DNA: TGTGCCAGCAGGTACATGGGCAGGGGGCTCTCCGGGGCCAACGTCCTGACTTTC. Residues: CASRYMGRGLSGANVLTF.

V gene TRBV28 combines with J gene TRBJ2-5; D might be TRBD2 (5 bases). The CDR3 is made up of 14 amino acids. The V end was cut by 5 bases, the J end by 1 base, with 11 bases between. CDR1 MDHEN and CDR2 SYDVKM come from the germline V gene. The CDR3 region has the DNA TGTGCCAGCAGTCGGACTGCGATCCAAGAGACCCAGTACTTC. This gives the protein CASSRTAIQETQYF.

This clonotype was seen a few times. The genes are TRBV5-1 and TRBJ1-2, with D uncertain. Trimming left V 5 bases short and J 6 bases short, with 17 bases between. CDR1 SGHRS and CDR2 YFSETQ come from the germline V gene. CDR3 length equals 14 residues. CDR3 sequence (DNA): TGCGCCAGCAGTGTCAGCGGATTCGAAGATGGCTACACCTTC. It codes for CASSVSGFEDGYTF.

The chain employs TRBV7-9 and TRBJ2-1; D is unresolved. V was shortened by 5 bases and J by 6 bases, with 17 bases between the two germline ends. This CDR3 has 15 amino acids. Germline-derived CDR1 and CDR2 are SEHNR and FQNEAQ (reference sequence). For the CDR3, the DNA is TGTGCCAGCAGCACGAAACGGCGGCTGGGCAATGAGCAGTTCTTC. This gives the protein CASSTKRRLGNEQFF.

The chain employs TRBV10-3 and TRBJ2-1; 8 bases agree with TRBD2. Germline values: CDR1 ENHRY, CDR2 SYGVKD. V dropped 10 bases and J dropped 7; count of bases not matched to a gene: 15. The CDR3 contains 15 residues. CDR3 loop: CATREAGGSGNEQFF. Here the CDR3 DNA reads TGTGCCACCAGAGAGGCGGGGGGTTCCGGGAATGAGCAGTTCTTC.

This clonotype was seen more than once but under ten times. The rearrangement joins TRBV5-1 to TRBJ2-3; tentative D call: TRBD1 (6 bases). The CDR3 length is 16 residues. Germline CDR1 is SGHRS and CDR2 is YFSETQ. Deletions cut 4 bases from V and 1 base from J, with 16 bases between. The DNA of the CDR3 is TGCGCCAGCAGCCCCTTCGGTCAGGGGCGCACAGATACGCAGTATTTT. Protein: CASSPFGQGRTDTQYF.